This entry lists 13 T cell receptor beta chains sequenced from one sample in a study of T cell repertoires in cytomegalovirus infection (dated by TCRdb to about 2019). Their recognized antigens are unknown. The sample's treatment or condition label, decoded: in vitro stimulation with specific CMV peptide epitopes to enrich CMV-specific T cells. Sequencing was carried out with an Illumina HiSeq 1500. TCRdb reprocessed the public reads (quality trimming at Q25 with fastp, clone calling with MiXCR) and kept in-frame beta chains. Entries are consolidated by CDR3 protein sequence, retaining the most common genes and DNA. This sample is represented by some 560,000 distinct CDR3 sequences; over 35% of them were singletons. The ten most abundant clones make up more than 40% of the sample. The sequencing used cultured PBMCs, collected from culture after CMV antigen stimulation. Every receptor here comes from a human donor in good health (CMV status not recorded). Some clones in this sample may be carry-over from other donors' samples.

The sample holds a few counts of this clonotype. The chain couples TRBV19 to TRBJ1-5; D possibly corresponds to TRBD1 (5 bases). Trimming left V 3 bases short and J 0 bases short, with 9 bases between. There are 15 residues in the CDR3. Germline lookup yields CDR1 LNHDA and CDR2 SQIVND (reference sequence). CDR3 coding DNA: TGTGCCAGTAGTATCATAGGGGCTAGCAATCAGCCCCAGCATTTT. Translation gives CASSIIGASNQPQHF. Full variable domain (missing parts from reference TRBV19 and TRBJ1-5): DGGITQSPKYLFRKEGQNVTLSCEQNLNHDAMYWYRQDPGQGLRLIYYSQIVNDFQKGDIAEGYSVSREKKESFPLTVTSAQKNPTAFYLCASSIIGASNQPQHFGDGTRLSIL.

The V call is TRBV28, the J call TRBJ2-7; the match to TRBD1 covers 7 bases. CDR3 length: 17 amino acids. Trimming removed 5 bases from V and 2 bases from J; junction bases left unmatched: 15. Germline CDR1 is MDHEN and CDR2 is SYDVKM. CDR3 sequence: CASSTPFEGASTYEQYF. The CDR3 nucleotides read TGTGCCAGCAGTACTCCCTTCGAGGGGGCATCAACCTACGAGCAGTACTTC.

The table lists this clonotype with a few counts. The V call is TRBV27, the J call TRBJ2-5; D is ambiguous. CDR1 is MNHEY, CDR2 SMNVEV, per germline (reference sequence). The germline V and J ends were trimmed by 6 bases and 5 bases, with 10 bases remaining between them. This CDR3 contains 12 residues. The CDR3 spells CASRTPRETQYF. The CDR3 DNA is TGTGCCAGCAGAACACCAAGGGAGACCCAGTACTTC.

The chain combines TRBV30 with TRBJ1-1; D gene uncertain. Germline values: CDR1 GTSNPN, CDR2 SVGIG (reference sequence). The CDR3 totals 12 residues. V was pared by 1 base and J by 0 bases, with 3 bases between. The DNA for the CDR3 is TGTGCCTGGAGTGGCGTGAACACTGAAGCTTTCTTT. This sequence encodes CAWSGVNTEAFF.

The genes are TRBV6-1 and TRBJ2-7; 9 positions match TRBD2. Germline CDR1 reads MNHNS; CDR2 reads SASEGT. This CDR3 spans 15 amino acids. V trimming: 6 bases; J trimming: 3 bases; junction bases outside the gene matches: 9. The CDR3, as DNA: TGTGCCAGCAGCCCAAGACTAGCGGTATTCTACGAGCAGTACTTC. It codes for CASSPRLAVFYEQYF.

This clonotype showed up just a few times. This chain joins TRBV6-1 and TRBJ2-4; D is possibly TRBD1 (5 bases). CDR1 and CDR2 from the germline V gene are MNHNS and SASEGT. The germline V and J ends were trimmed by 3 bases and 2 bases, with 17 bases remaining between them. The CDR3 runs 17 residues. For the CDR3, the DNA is TGTGCCAGCAGTGAGGTCTTACAGGCGGTAACCAAAAACATTCAGTACTTC. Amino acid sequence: CASSEVLQAVTKNIQYF.

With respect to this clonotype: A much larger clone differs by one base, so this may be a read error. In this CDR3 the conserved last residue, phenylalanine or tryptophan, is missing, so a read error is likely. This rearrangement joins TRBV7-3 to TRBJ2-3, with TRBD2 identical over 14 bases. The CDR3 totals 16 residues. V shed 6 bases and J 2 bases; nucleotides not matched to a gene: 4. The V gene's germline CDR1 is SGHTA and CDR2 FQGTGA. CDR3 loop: CASRPTSGGATDTQYL. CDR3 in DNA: TGTGCCAGCAGGCCGACTAGCGGGGGGGCCACAGATACGCAGTATCTT.

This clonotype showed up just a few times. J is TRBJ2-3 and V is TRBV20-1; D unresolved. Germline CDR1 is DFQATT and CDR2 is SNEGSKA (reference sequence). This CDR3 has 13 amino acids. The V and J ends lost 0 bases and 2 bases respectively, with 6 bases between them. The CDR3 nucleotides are TGCAGTGCTAGAGATCAGATCACAGATACGCAGTATTTT. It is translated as CSARDQITDTQYF.

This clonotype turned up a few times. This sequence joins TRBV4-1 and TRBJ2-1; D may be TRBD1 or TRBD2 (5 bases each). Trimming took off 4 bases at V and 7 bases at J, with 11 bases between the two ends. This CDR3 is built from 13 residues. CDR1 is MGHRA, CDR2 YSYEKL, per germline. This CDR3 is CASSPLGVNEQFF. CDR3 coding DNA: TGCGCCAGCAGCCCTTTGGGGGTTAATGAGCAGTTCTTC.

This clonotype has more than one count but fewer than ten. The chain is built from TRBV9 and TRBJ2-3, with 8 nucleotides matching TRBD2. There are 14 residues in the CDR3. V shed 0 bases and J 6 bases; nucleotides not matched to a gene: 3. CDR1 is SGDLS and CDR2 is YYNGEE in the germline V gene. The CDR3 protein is CASSVVGLADTQYF. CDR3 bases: TGTGCCAGCAGCGTAGTCGGACTAGCTGATACGCAGTATTTT.

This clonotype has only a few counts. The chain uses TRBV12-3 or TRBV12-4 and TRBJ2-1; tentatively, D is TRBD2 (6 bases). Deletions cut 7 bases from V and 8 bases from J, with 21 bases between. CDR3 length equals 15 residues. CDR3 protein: CASTPSPARGDEQFF. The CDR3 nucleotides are TGTGCCAGCACCCCTTCTCCGGCCCGCGGGGATGAGCAGTTCTTC.

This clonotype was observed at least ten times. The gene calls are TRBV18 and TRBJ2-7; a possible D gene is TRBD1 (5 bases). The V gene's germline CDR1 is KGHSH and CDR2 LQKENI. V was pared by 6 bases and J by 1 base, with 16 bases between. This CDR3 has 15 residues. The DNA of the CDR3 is TGTGCCAGCTCTCCCGGTACCTCAGGGTCCTACGAGCAGTACTTC. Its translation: CASSPGTSGSYEQYF.

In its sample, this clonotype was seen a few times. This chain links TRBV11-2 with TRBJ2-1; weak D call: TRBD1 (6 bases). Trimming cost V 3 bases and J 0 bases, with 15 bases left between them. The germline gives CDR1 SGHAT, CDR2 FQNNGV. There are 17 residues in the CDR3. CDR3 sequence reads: CASSLDSLGSSYNEQFF. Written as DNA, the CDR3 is TGTGCCAGCAGCTTGGACAGTTTGGGATCCTCCTACAATGAGCAGTTCTTC.